Listed below are T cell receptor beta chains from one sample, sequenced in a study of shared clonotypes between healthy human individuals. Assay used: immunoSEQ multiplex PCR; TCRdb lists only in-frame clones, some missing. There are 650,000 to 750,000 clones in the sample; approximately 75% occur only once, and less than 2% lies in the top ten. Sequenced material: memory CD4+ T cells sorted from blood. The origin of the receptors is a woman between 25 and 40 years old in good health. The CDR3 runs from the conserved cysteine through the conserved F or W. The D gene is left open where the match is weak. Expanded clones get a size class; other rows say once, few or many, or leave the size out.

>TRBV28|TRBJ1-6|NA|NA
TGTGCCAGCAGGGGGACTTATAATTCACCCCTCCACTTT
CASRGTYNSPLHF
>TRBV5-1|TRBJ1-1|TRBD1|NA
TGCGCCAGCAGCTTAGAGGCAGGGGGCTCTGAAGCTTTCTTT
CASSLEAGGSEAFF
>TRBV28|TRBJ2-7|NA|NA
TGTGCCAGTGGAGGGGCTGTGGCGGGATCCTACGAGCAGTACTTC
CASGGAVAGSYEQYF
>TRBV7-9|TRBJ1-3|TRBD1|NA
TGTGCCAGCCTTACATTCCAGGGACAGCCTAACTCTGGAAACACCATATATTTT
CASLTFQGQPNSGNTIYF
>TRBV7-5|TRBJ2-2|NA|NA
TGTGTCAGAAGCAGCCACCTAGCGCCCGGGGAGCTGTTTTTT
CVRSSHLAPGELFF
>TRBV2|TRBJ2-3|NA|few
TGTGCCAGCAGATCTATGGAGGACACAGATACGCAGTATTTT
CASRSMEDTDTQYF
>TRBV29-1|TRBJ2-1|TRBD2|NA
TGCAGCGTTGCGACTAGCGGTGGGGATTACGGTGAGCAGTTCTTC
CSVATSGGDYGEQFF
>TRBV2|TRBJ2-7|NA|NA
TGTGCCAGCAGTTACTCCTCCGAGCAGTACTTC
CASSYSSEQYF
>TRBV28|TRBJ2-7|NA|NA
TGTGCCAGCAGCCAGGTAGGAAAGGTGACCCCCTACGAGCAGTACTTC
CASSQVGKVTPYEQYF
>TRBV10-3|TRBJ2-7|NA|NA
TGTGCCATCAGTGAGCCAAACAGGGCTTCCTCCTACGAGCAGTACTTC
CAISEPNRASSYEQYF
>TRBV6-8|TRBJ2-3|TRBD1|NA
TGTGCCAGCAGTCGGACAGGAGGTCCGACGCAGTATTTT
CASSRTGGPTQYF